This T cell receptor (beta chain) was obtained from a study of T cells expressing NK-cell markers. From its re-call of the 5' RACE reads, TCRdb lists each CDR3 protein once, without DNA. This table holds approximately 420,000 distinct CDR3 sequences. There are 20 residues in the CDR3. The germline CDR1 and CDR2 sequences are MNHEY and SVGEGT. The chain couples TRBV6-2 or TRBV6-3 to TRBJ2-6; TCRdb lists TRBD1, though no DNA is available to test this call. Sequences were obtained from blood T cells: a sorted CD56 or NKG2C T cell subset, CD4+ or CD8+ T cells, or bulk PBMC T cells (not recorded which). The sequence was collected from a woman in her forties or fifties in good health. The CDR3 is CASSYSRTGSLFSGANVLTF.